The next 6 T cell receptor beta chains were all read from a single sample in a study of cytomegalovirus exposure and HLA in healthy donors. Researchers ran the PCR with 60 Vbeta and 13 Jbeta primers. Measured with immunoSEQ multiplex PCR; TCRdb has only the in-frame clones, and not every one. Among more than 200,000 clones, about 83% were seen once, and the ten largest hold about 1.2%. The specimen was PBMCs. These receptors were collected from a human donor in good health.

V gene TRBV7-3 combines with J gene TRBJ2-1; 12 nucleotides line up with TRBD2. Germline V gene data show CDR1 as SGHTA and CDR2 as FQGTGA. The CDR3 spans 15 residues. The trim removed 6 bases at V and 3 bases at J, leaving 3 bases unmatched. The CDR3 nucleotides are TGTGCCAGCAGTAAGACTAGCGGGAGCTACAATGAGCAGTTCTTC. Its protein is CASSKTSGSYNEQFF.

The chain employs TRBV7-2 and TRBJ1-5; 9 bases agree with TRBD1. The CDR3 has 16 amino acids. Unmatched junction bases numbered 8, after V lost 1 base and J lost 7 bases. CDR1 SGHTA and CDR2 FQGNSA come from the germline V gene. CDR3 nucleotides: TGTGCCAGCAGCTTAGGATTGGGACAGGGAGGACAGCCCCAGCATTTT. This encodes CASSLGLGQGGQPQHF.

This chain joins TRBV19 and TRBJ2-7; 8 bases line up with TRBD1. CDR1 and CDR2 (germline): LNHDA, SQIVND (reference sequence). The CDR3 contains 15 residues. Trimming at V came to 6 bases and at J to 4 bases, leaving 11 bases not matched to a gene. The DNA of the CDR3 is TGTGCCAGTAGAACCAGGACAGGGAGAGTGTACGAGCAGTACTTC. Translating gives CASRTRTGRVYEQYF.

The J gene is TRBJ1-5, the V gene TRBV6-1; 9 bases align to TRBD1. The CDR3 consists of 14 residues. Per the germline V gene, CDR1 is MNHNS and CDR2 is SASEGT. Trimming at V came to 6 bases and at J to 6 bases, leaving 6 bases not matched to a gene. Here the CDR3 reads CASRRTGEGQPQHF. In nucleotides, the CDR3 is TGTGCCAGCAGACGGACAGGGGAGGGTCAGCCCCAGCATTTT.

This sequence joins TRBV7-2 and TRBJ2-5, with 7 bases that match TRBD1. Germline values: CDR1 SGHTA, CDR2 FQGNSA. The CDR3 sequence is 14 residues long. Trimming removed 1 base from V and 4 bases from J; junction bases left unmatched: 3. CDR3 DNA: TGTGCCAGCAGCTTAGACAGGGGCTTAGAGACCCAGTACTTC. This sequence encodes CASSLDRGLETQYF.

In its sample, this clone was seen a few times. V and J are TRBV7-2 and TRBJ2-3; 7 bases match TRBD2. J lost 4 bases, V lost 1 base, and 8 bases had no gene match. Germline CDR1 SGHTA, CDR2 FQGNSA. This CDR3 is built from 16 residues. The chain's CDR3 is CASSLVGGSISDTQYF. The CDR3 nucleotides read TGTGCCAGCAGCTTAGTTGGCGGGAGTATCTCAGATACGCAGTATTTT.